The present T cell receptor beta chain was sequenced within a study of T cells in Graves' hyperthyroidism and ophthalmopathy. TCR beta CDR3 sequences were amplified from RNA transcripts. The TCR CDR3 first-round RT-PCR relied on the HTBI primer set. TCRdb analysed the multiplex PCR reads with MiXCR anew, one entry per CDR3 protein. The repertoire holds about 610,000 distinct CDR3 sequences, with around 45% as singletons. The receptor was derived from a woman aged 18-35 years with Graves' hyperthyroidism. The sequenced sample was peripheral blood or thyroid tissue (not recorded which).

The CDR3 loop reads CASSQDRTSGGGWYGYTF. The CDR3 coding sequence is TGCGCCAGCAGCCAAGACCGGACCTCGGGCGGGGGATGGTATGGCTACACCTTC. This sequence joins TRBV4-1 and TRBJ1-2, with D possibly TRBD1 on 5 matching bases. The germline CDR1 and CDR2 sequences are MGHRA and YSYEKL. The V and J ends lost 0 bases and 5 bases respectively, with 22 bases between them. The CDR3 is 18 amino acids.